This T cell receptor (beta chain) was captured by sequencing in a study of control samples from healthy donors and cancer patients. Between the trimmed V and J ends, which lost 5 bases and 3 bases, there was a span of 5 bases. The CDR3 is 12 residues long. CDR1 LNHDA and CDR2 SQIVND come from the germline V gene (reference sequence). Data came from immunoSEQ multiplex PCR; TCRdb stores just in-frame clones and leaves some out. Here the sample spans some 130,000 clones, about 90% being singletons. The TCR sequence derives from a man aged 50-60 years with head and neck cancer. The chain combines TRBV19 with TRBJ2-1; D is undetermined. The sequenced sample consisted of PBMCs. CDR3 region: CASSQLYNEQFF. The CDR3 region has the DNA TGTGCCAGTAGTCAACTCTACAATGAGCAGTTCTTC.